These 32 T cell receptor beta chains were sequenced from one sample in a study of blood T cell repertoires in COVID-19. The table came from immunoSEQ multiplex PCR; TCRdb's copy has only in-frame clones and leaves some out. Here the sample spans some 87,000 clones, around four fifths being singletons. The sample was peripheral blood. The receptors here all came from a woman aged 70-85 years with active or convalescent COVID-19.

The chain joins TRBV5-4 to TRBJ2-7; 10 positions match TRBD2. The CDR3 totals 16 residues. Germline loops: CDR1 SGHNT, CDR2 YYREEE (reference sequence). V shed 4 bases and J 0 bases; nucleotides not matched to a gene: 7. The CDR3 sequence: CASSAGASGGSYEQYF. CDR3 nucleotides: TGTGCCAGCAGCGCCGGGGCTAGCGGGGGCTCCTACGAGCAGTACTTC.

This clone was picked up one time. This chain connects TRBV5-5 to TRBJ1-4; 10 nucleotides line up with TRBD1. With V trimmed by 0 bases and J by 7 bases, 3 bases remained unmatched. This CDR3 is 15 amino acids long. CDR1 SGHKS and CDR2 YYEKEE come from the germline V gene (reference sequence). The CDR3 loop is CASSLAWTGGEKLFF. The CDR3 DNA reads TGTGCCAGCAGCTTGGCCTGGACAGGGGGTGAAAAACTGTTTTTT.

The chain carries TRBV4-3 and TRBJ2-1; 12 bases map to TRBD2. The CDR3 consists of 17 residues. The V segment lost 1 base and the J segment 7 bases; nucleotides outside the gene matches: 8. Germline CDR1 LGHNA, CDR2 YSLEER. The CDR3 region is CASSQGATSGGMNEQFF. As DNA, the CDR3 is TGCGCCAGCAGCCAAGGGGCGACTAGCGGGGGTATGAATGAGCAGTTCTTC.

The DNA of the CDR3 is TGCGCCAGCCTGGGTCCAGGAAACACTGAAGCTTTCTTT. The encoded protein is CASLGPGNTEAFF. The chain recombines TRBV10-2 with TRBJ1-1; D unresolved. This CDR3 contains 13 residues. Germline-derived CDR1 and CDR2 are WSHSY and SAAADI. The germline V and J ends were trimmed by 8 bases and 2 bases, with 12 bases remaining between them.

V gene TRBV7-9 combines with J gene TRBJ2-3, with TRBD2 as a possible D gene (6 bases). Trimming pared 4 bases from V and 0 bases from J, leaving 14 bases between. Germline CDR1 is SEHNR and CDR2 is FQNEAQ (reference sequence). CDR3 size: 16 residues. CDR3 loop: CASSSDYPASTDTQYF. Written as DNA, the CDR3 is TGTGCCAGCAGCTCGGACTATCCGGCCAGCACAGATACGCAGTATTTT.

The CDR3 nucleotides read TGTGCCACCAAACAGGGGTCTCGGGAAGCTTTCTTT. Its translation: CATKQGSREAFF. J is TRBJ1-1 and V is TRBV28, with TRBD1 matching over 7 bases. After removal of 10 bases from V and 8 bases from J, the junction contained 10 bases not matched to a gene. The CDR3 length is 12 residues. CDR1 and CDR2 from the germline V gene are MDHEN and SYDVKM.

In DNA, the CDR3 is TGCGCCAGCAGCTTGGACACAGGGAAGGCTGAAGCTTTCTTT. Translated: CASSLDTGKAEAFF. The J gene is TRBJ1-1, the V gene TRBV5-1; maybe TRBD1 (6 bases). CDR1 and CDR2 (germline): SGHRS, YFSETQ. The CDR3 covers 14 residues. The V end was cut by 0 bases, the J end by 6 bases, with 12 bases between.

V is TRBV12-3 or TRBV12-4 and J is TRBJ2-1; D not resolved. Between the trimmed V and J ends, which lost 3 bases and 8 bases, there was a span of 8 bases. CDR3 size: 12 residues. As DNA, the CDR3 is TGTGCCAGCAGTTTTTCGCGCCATGAGCAGTTCTTC. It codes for CASSFSRHEQFF.

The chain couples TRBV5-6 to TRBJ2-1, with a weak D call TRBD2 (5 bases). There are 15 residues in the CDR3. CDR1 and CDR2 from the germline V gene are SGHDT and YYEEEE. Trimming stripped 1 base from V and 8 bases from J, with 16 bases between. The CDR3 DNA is TGTGCCAGCAGCTTGAGGTGGGAGCCGGGCGATGAGCAGTTCTTC. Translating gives CASSLRWEPGDEQFF. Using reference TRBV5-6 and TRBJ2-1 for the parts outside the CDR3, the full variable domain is DAGVTQSPTHLIKTRGQQVTLRCSPKSGHDTVSWYQQALGQGPQFIFQYYEEEERQRGNFPDRFSGHQFPNYSSELNVNALLLGDSALYLCASSLRWEPGDEQFFGPGTRLTVL.

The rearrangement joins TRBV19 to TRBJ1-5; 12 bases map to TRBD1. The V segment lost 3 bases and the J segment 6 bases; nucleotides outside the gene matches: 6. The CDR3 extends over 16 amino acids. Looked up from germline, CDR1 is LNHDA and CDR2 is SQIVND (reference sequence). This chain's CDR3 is CASSITGTGGSQPQHF. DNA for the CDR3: TGTGCCAGTAGTATTACCGGGACAGGGGGCAGTCAGCCCCAGCATTTT.

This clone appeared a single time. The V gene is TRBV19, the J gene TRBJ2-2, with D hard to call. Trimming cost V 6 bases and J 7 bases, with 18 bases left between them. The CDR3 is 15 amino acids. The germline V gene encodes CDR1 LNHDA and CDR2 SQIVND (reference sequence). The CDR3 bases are TGTGCCAGTAGGACACAGAATGATCGAGTCGGGGAGCTGTTTTTT. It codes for CASRTQNDRVGELFF.

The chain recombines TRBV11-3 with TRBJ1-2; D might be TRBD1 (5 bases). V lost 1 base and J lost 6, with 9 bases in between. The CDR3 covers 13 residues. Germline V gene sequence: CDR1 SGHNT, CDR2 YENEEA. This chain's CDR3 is CASSLAGGDGYTF. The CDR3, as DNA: TGTGCCAGCAGCTTAGCTGGGGGGGATGGCTACACCTTC.

CDR3 bases: TGTGCCAGCAGCTTCGGAGCAGACTCAAACTATGGCTACACCTTC. This translates into CASSFGADSNYGYTF. The V call is TRBV7-2, the J call TRBJ1-2, with D uncertain. V was cut by 3 bases and J by 2 bases, with 13 bases left in between. CDR1 and CDR2 from the germline V gene are SGHTA and FQGNSA. The CDR3 sequence is 15 residues long.

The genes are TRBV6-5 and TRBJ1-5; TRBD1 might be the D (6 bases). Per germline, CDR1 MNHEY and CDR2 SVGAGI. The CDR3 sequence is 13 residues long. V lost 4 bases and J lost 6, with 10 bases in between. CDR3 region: CASSSQGGQPQHF. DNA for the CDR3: TGTGCCAGCAGTTCACAGGGCGGTCAGCCCCAGCATTTT.

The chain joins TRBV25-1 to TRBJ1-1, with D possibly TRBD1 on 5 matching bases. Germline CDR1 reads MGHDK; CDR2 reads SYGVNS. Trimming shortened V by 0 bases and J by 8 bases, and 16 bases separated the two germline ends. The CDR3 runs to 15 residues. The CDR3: CASSEYWGGRAEAFF. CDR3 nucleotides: TGTGCCAGCAGTGAATACTGGGGGGGGAGGGCCGAAGCTTTCTTT.

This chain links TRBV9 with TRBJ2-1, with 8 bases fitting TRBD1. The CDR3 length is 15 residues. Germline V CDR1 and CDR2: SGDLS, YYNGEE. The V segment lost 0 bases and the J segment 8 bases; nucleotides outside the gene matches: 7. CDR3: CASSVGQGASDEQFF. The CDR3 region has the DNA TGTGCCAGCAGCGTAGGGCAGGGGGCTTCCGATGAGCAGTTCTTC.

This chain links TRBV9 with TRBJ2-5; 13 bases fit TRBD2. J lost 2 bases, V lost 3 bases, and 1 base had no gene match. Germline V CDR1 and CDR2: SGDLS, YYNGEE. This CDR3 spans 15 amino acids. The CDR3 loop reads CASSEGLAGQETQYF. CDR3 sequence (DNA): TGTGCCAGCAGCGAGGGACTAGCGGGGCAAGAGACCCAGTACTTC.

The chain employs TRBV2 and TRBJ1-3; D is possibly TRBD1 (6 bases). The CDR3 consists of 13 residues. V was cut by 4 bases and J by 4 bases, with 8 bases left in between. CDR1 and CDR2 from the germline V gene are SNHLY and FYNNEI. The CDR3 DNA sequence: TGTGCCAGCAGTGCAGGGGTGGGAAACACCATATATTTT. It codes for CASSAGVGNTIYF.

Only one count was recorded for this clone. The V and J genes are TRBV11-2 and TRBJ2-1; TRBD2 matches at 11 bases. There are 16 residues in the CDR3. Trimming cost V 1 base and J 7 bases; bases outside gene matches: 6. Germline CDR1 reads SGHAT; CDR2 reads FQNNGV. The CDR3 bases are TGTGCCAGCAGCTTAGGACTAGCGGGGTGGGTTAATGAGCAGTTCTTC. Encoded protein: CASSLGLAGWVNEQFF.

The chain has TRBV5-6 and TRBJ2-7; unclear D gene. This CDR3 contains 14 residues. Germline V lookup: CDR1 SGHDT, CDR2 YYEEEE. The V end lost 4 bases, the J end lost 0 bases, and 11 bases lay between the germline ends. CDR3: CASSATFYSYEQYF. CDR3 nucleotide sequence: TGTGCCAGCAGCGCTACCTTTTACTCCTACGAGCAGTACTTC. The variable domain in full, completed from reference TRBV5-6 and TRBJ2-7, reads DAGVTQSPTHLIKTRGQQVTLRCSPKSGHDTVSWYQQALGQGPQFIFQYYEEEERQRGNFPDRFSGHQFPNYSSELNVNALLLGDSALYLCASSATFYSYEQYFGPGTRLTVT.

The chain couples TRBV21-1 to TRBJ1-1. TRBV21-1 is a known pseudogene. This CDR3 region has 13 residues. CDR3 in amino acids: CARSRGENTEAFF. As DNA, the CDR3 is TGTGCCAGATCTCGGGGGGAGAACACTGAAGCTTTCTTT.

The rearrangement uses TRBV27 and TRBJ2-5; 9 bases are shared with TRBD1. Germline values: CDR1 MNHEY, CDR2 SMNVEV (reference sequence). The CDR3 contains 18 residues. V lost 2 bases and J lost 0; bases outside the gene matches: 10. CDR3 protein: CASSLGGQGPLYQETQYF. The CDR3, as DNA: TGTGCCAGCAGTTTAGGGGGACAGGGTCCCTTGTACCAAGAGACCCAGTACTTC.

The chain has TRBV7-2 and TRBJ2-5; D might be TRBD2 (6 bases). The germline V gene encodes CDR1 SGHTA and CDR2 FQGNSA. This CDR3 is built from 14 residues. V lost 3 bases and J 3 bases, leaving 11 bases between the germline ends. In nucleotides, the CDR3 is TGTGCCAGCAGCTTCGGAGCGGGTAAAGAGACCCAGTACTTC. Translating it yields CASSFGAGKETQYF.

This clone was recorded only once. In nucleotides, the CDR3 is TGTGCCACCAGGGGTGGCAGCGATCAGCCCCAGCATTTT. Protein: CATRGGSDQPQHF. The chain links TRBV24-1 to TRBJ1-5, with D uncertain. V was pared by 7 bases and J by 5 bases, with 11 bases between. Germline CDR1 KGHDR, CDR2 SFDVKD. The CDR3 totals 13 residues.

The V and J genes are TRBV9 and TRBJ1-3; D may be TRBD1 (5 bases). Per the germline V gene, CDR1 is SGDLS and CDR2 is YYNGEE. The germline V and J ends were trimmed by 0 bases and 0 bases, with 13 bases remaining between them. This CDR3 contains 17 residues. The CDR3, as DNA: TGTGCCAGCAGCGTAGCTACGGGGGGATACTCTGGAAACACCATATATTTT. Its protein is CASSVATGGYSGNTIYF.

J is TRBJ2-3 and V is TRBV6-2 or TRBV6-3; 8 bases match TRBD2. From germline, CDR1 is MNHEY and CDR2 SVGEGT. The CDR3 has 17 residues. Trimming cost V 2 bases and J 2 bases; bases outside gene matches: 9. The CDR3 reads CASSYIGRGANTDTQYF. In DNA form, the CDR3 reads TGTGCCAGCAGTTACATCGGGCGGGGGGCCAACACAGATACGCAGTATTTT.

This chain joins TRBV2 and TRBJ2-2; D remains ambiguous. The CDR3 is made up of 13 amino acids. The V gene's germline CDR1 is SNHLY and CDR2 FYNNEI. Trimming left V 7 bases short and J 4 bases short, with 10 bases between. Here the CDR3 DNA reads TGTGCCAGCAAGCCCCCTGGCACCGGGGAGCTGTTTTTT. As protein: CASKPPGTGELFF. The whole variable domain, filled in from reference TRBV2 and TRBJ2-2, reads EPEVTQTPSHQVTQMGQEVILRCVPISNHLYFYWYRQILGQKVEFLVSFYNNEISEKSEIFDDQFSVERPDGSNFTLKIRSTKLEDSAMYFCASKPPGTGELFFGEGSRLTVL.

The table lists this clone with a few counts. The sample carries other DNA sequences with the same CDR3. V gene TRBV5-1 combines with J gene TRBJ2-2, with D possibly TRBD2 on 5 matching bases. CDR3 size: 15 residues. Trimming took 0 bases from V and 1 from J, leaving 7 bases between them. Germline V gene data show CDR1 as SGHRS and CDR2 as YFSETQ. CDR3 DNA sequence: TGCGCCAGCAGCTTGGGAGGAGGGAACACCGGGGAGCTGTTTTTT. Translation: CASSLGGGNTGELFF. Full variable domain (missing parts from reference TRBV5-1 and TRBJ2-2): KAGVTQTPRYLIKTRGQQVTLSCSPISGHRSVSWYQQTPGQGLQFLFEYFSETQRNKGNFPGRFSGRQFSNSRSEMNVSTLELGDSALYLCASSLGGGNTGELFFGEGSRLTVL.

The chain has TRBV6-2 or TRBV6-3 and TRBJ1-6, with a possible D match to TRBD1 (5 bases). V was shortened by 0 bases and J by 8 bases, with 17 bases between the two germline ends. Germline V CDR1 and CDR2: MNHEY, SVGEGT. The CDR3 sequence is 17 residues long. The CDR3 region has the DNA TGTGCCAGCAGTTACTCGATTCATGCAGGGTTGGATTCACCCCTCCACTTT. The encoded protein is CASSYSIHAGLDSPLHF.

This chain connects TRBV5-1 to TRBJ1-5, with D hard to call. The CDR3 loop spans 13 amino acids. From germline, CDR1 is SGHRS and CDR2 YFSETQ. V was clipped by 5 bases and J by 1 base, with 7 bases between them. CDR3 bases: TGCGCCAGCAGGGAGGACAGCAATCAGCCCCAGCATTTT. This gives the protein CASREDSNQPQHF.

The CDR3, as DNA: TGTGCCAGCAGTTGGACAGGGGTTAAAAATGAAAAACTGTTTTTT. Protein product: CASSWTGVKNEKLFF. The chain combines TRBV2 with TRBJ1-4; 9 bases are shared with TRBD1. The V and J ends lost 5 bases and 5 bases, in that order; junction bases with no gene match: 6. Germline loops: CDR1 SNHLY, CDR2 FYNNEI. CDR3 length: 15 amino acids.

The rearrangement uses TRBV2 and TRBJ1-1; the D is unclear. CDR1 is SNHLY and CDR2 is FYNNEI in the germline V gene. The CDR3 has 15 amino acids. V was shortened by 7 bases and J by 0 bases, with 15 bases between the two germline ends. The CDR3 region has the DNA TGTGCCAGCACCCGACGGCGGGCTATGAACACTGAAGCTTTCTTT. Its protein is CASTRRRAMNTEAFF.